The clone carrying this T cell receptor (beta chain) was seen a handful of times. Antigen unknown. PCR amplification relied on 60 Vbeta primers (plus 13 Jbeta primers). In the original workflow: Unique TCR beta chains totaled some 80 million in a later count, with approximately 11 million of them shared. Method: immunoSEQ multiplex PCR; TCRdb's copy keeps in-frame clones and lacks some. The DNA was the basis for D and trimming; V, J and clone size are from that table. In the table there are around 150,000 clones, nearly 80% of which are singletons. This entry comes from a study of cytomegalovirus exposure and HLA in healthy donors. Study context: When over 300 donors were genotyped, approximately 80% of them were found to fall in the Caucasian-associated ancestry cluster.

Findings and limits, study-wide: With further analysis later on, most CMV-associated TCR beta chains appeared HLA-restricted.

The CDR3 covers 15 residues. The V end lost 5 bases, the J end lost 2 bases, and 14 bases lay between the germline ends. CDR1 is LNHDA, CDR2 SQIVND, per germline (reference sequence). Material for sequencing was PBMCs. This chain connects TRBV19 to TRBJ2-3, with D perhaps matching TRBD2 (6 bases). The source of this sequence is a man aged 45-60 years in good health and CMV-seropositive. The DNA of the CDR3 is TGTGCCAGTAGTGGTCCGGGACTCCTCACAGATACGCAGTATTTT. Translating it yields CASSGPGLLTDTQYF.